The next 27 T cell receptor beta chains were all read from a single sample in a study of blood T cell repertoires in COVID-19. The method was immunoSEQ multiplex PCR; TCRdb's version includes in-frame clones alone and lacks a portion of them. Seen here are 100,000 to 150,000 clones, roughly 80% observed once, and the top ten hold roughly 5%. The sequenced sample was peripheral blood. The receptors shown here come from a man in his 60s with acute or convalescent COVID-19.

This chain links TRBV12-5 with TRBJ1-4, with TRBD1 matching over 7 bases. With 1 base clipped from V and 4 bases from J, the junction kept 3 bases outside the gene matches. Per germline, CDR1 LGHNT and CDR2 FRNRAP. The CDR3 runs 15 residues. The CDR3 reads CASGLGGTVNEKLFF. CDR3 DNA: TGTGCTAGTGGTTTGGGCGGGACAGTTAATGAAAAACTGTTTTTT.

This clone was seen a few times. The rearrangement links TRBV14 to TRBJ2-2, with D possibly being TRBD1 (6 bases). This CDR3 is 14 amino acids long. In germline, CDR1 is SGHDN, CDR2 FVKESK. Trimming left V 3 bases short and J 1 base short, with 6 bases between. For the CDR3, the DNA is TGTGCCAGCAGCCACAGGGGGAACACCGGGGAGCTGTTTTTT. Its protein product is CASSHRGNTGELFF.

The chain employs TRBV7-9 and TRBJ1-4; TRBD1 is a possible D gene (6 bases). The CDR3 length is 15 residues. Trimming removed 5 bases from V and 5 bases from J, with 15 bases in between. CDR1 and CDR2 from the germline V gene are SEHNR and FQNEAQ (reference sequence). The CDR3: CASSPRGGKNEKLFF. The DNA of the CDR3 is TGTGCCAGCAGCCCAAGGGGGGGAAAGAATGAAAAACTGTTTTTT.

As regards this clone: This specimen includes other DNA sequences encoding the same CDR3. The chain combines TRBV24-1 with TRBJ1-1; 10 bases agree with TRBD1. Trimming took 3 bases from V and 4 from J; bases not matched to a gene: 4. The germline CDR1 and CDR2 sequences are KGHDR and SFDVKD. This CDR3 region has 15 residues. The chain's CDR3 is CATSDPRTGGTEAFF. The CDR3 nucleotides are TGTGCCACCAGTGATCCCCGGACAGGGGGCACTGAAGCTTTCTTT.

This chain connects TRBV9 to TRBJ1-2; maybe TRBD1 (5 bases). Germline CDR1 reads SGDLS; CDR2 reads YYNGEE. This CDR3 spans 15 amino acids. Trimming took 5 bases from V and 3 from J, leaving 17 bases between them. The CDR3 loop reads CASSSTGSRDYGYTF. CDR3 in DNA: TGTGCCAGCAGTTCAACAGGTTCTAGGGACTATGGCTACACCTTC.

The chain links TRBV7-2 to TRBJ2-7, with 10 bases identical to TRBD2. After removal of 7 bases from V and 0 bases from J, the junction contained 9 bases not matched to a gene. Germline values: CDR1 SGHTA, CDR2 FQGNSA. The CDR3 loop spans 16 amino acids. CDR3: CASKPSGSSSSYEQYF. The DNA for the CDR3 is TGTGCCAGCAAGCCTAGCGGGAGTTCTAGCTCCTACGAGCAGTACTTC.

The chain combines TRBV9 with TRBJ2-2, with 10 bases fitting TRBD2. The CDR3 length is 15 residues. CDR1 SGDLS and CDR2 YYNGEE come from the germline V gene. After removal of 3 bases from V and 2 bases from J, the junction contained 1 base not matched to a gene. In nucleotides, the CDR3 is TGTGCCAGCAGCGAGCGGGAGGGCAACACCGGGGAGCTGTTTTTT. Its protein is CASSEREGNTGELFF.

The chain joins TRBV6-5 to TRBJ2-3, with 11 positions matching TRBD2. V shed 6 bases, J shed 1 base, and the junction held 3 bases outside the gene matches. Germline-derived CDR1 and CDR2 are MNHEY and SVGAGI. CDR3 length: 15 amino acids. Written as DNA, the CDR3 is TGTGCCAGCAGCAAGGGACTAGCGGGCACAGATACGCAGTATTTT. It is translated as CASSKGLAGTDTQYF.

This chain links TRBV19 with TRBJ1-1; D is undetermined. V was cut by 4 bases and J by 3 bases, with 9 bases left in between. The germline V gene encodes CDR1 LNHDA and CDR2 SQIVND (reference sequence). This CDR3 spans 13 amino acids. The CDR3 bases are TGTGCCAGTAGTAGGCGAGGTGACACTGAAGCTTTCTTT. Amino acids: CASSRRGDTEAFF. Full variable domain (missing parts from reference TRBV19 and TRBJ1-1): DGGITQSPKYLFRKEGQNVTLSCEQNLNHDAMYWYRQDPGQGLRLIYYSQIVNDFQKGDIAEGYSVSREKKESFPLTVTSAQKNPTAFYLCASSRRGDTEAFFGQGTRLTVV.

The chain recombines TRBV5-1 with TRBJ1-5; D is undetermined. The CDR3 runs 14 residues. Per germline, CDR1 SGHRS and CDR2 YFSETQ. Trimming cost V 2 bases and J 2 bases, with 8 bases left between them. CDR3 loop: CASSFEGGNQPQHF. In DNA, the CDR3 is TGCGCCAGCAGCTTTGAGGGCGGCAATCAGCCCCAGCATTTT.

The rearrangement joins TRBV11-2 to TRBJ2-3, with 12 bases matching TRBD2. The CDR3 runs to 15 residues. Germline V gene sequence: CDR1 SGHAT, CDR2 FQNNGV. With 5 bases clipped from V and 1 base from J, the junction kept 1 base outside the gene matches. This CDR3 is CASSRLAGGTDTQYF. In DNA form, the CDR3 reads TGTGCCAGCAGCCGACTAGCGGGAGGCACAGATACGCAGTATTTT.

The rearrangement links TRBV20-1 to TRBJ1-4; D gene ambiguous. V was clipped by 3 bases and J by 3 bases, with 11 bases between them. This CDR3 region has 14 residues. Germline-derived CDR1 and CDR2 are DFQATT and SNEGSKA (reference sequence). In nucleotides, the CDR3 is TGCAGTGCTAGTTTAACGGAGGCTAATGAAAAACTGTTTTTT. Its protein product is CSASLTEANEKLFF.

The chain links TRBV5-1 to TRBJ2-1; tentatively, D is TRBD1 (5 bases). The ends were cut back, 2 bases at V and 9 bases at J, with 18 bases in the middle. Germline loops: CDR1 SGHRS, CDR2 YFSETQ. CDR3 length: 15 amino acids. The CDR3 loop reads CASSLETASTAEQFF. Here the CDR3 DNA reads TGCGCCAGCAGCTTAGAGACAGCCTCAACGGCTGAGCAGTTCTTC.

The chain links TRBV24-1 to TRBJ2-5; 8 nucleotides align to TRBD1. V lost 3 bases to trimming and J lost 10 bases; unmatched junction nucleotides: 12. Germline V gene data show CDR1 as KGHDR and CDR2 as SFDVKD. This CDR3 has 15 amino acids. This chain's CDR3 is CATSDPGTGGWGQYF. The CDR3 region has the DNA TGTGCCACCAGTGATCCCGGGACAGGCGGATGGGGCCAGTACTTC.

This clone occurred a few times. This chain joins TRBV19 and TRBJ2-1, with TRBD2 matching over 8 bases. CDR3 size: 16 residues. With 3 bases clipped from V and 9 bases from J, the junction kept 13 bases outside the gene matches. The germline V gene has CDR1 LNHDA and CDR2 SQIVND (reference sequence). The CDR3 nucleotides read TGTGCCAGTAGTATCACCGGGACTAGGAGTAAGGGTGAGCAGTTCTTC. It translates to CASSITGTRSKGEQFF.

The genes are TRBV4-1 and TRBJ1-1; TRBD1 might be the D (5 bases). V was trimmed by 1 base and J by 7 bases, leaving 22 bases between them. This CDR3 is 17 amino acids long. The V gene's germline CDR1 is MGHRA and CDR2 YSYEKL. CDR3 sequence reads: CASSQAQDNSRTGEAFF. CDR3 DNA: TGCGCCAGCAGCCAAGCTCAGGACAACTCAAGAACAGGTGAAGCTTTCTTT.

This clone was picked up a small number of times. The chain uses TRBV15 and TRBJ1-1; D not certain. Trimming left V 1 base short and J 6 bases short, with 9 bases between. The germline V gene encodes CDR1 LNHNV and CDR2 YYDKDF (reference sequence). The CDR3 is 13 amino acids. CDR3 in DNA: TGTGCCACCAGCAGAGGCGGCTCGCCTGAAGCTTTCTTT. Translating it yields CATSRGGSPEAFF.

The chain combines TRBV19 with TRBJ2-7; 7 positions match TRBD1. Looked up from germline, CDR1 is LNHDA and CDR2 is SQIVND (reference sequence). Trimming removed 2 bases from V and 3 bases from J; junction bases left unmatched: 10. The CDR3 length is 16 residues. For the CDR3, the DNA is TGTGCCAGTAGTATAAGGGCAGGGGGTGCCCACTACGAGCAGTACTTC. Protein product: CASSIRAGGAHYEQYF.

The chain recombines TRBV9 with TRBJ2-5; possible D gene TRBD1, 5 bases. In germline, CDR1 is SGDLS, CDR2 YYNGEE. V was trimmed by 2 bases and J by 3 bases, leaving 11 bases between them. The CDR3 runs to 14 residues. This CDR3 is CASSVTVREETQYF. CDR3 in DNA: TGTGCCAGCAGCGTGACAGTACGGGAAGAGACCCAGTACTTC.

In this sample, this clone turned up once. The rearrangement uses TRBV3-1 (or the pseudogene TRBV3-2) and TRBJ2-7; 11 positions match TRBD2. Per germline, CDR1 LGHDT and CDR2 YNNKEL (reference sequence). The CDR3 consists of 15 residues. V lost 4 bases to trimming and J lost 2 bases; unmatched junction nucleotides: 4. The CDR3: CASSRGTSGTYEQYF. DNA for the CDR3: TGTGCCAGCAGCCGTGGGACTAGCGGCACCTACGAGCAGTACTTC.

The CDR3 coding sequence is TGTGCCAGCAGTCTCAAGAGCTCTGGAAACACCATATATTTT. It encodes CASSLKSSGNTIYF. The V call is TRBV6-5, the J call TRBJ1-3; no definite D call. V was cut by 5 bases and J by 0 bases, with 8 bases left in between. The germline gives CDR1 MNHEY, CDR2 SVGAGI. This CDR3 has 14 amino acids.

J is TRBJ1-1 and V is TRBV6-5, with 7 bases that match TRBD1. The CDR3 is 16 residues long. The germline V gene encodes CDR1 MNHEY and CDR2 SVGAGI. V was clipped by 2 bases and J by 4 bases; unmatched bases: 10. The DNA of the CDR3 is TGTGCCAGCAGTTACATCTCCGGGACAGCCGGCACTGAAGCTTTCTTT. Translation: CASSYISGTAGTEAFF.

This clone was found many times. Other DNA sequences within the sample encode an identical CDR3. The chain's CDR3 is CASSIGDRYTDTQYF. CDR3 bases: TGTGCCAGTAGTATAGGGGACAGATACACAGATACGCAGTATTTT. This chain connects TRBV19 to TRBJ2-3; 7 bases match TRBD1. The CDR3 spans 15 residues. The J segment lost 2 bases and the V segment lost 1 base, leaving 3 bases of the junction unmatched. Germline CDR1 and CDR2: LNHDA and SQIVND (reference sequence).

The table lists this clone with a few counts. The chain carries TRBV7-9 and TRBJ1-6; 8 bases agree with TRBD1. V lost 5 bases and J lost 12; bases outside the gene matches: 9. The V gene's germline CDR1 is SEHNR and CDR2 FQNEAQ (reference sequence). CDR3 size: 14 residues. The CDR3 reads CASSPGTGILPLHF. CDR3 sequence (DNA): TGTGCCAGCAGCCCCGGGACAGGCATACTACCCCTCCACTTT.

The gene calls are TRBV28 and TRBJ1-1; D not resolved. The germline CDR1 and CDR2 sequences are MDHEN and SYDVKM. Trimming removed 6 bases at V and 0 bases at J, with 11 bases between. The CDR3 consists of 14 residues. Here the CDR3 DNA reads TGTGCCAGCAGCCCGGCCGGGTTGAACACTGAAGCTTTCTTT. This translates into CASSPAGLNTEAFF.

The chain joins TRBV29-1 to TRBJ2-3; the D gene is possibly TRBD2 (5 bases). Germline V lookup: CDR1 SQVTM, CDR2 ANQGSEA. The CDR3 extends over 13 amino acids. Trimming stripped 4 bases from V and 4 bases from J, with 12 bases between. The CDR3 sequence: CSVAVGRADTQYF. CDR3 DNA: TGCAGCGTTGCGGTAGGGCGGGCAGATACGCAGTATTTT.

This clone has a handful of counts. This chain connects TRBV7-9 to TRBJ1-5; D ambiguous. Germline V CDR1 and CDR2: SEHNR, FQNEAQ (reference sequence). The CDR3 runs to 13 residues. The V gene lost 1 base and the J gene lost 3 bases, with 4 bases spanning the gap. DNA of the CDR3: TGTGCCAGCAGCTTAGGTAACAATCAGCCCCAGCATTTT. As protein: CASSLGNNQPQHF.